Listed below are T cell receptor beta chains from one sample, sequenced in a study of blood T cell repertoires in COVID-19. The table came from immunoSEQ multiplex PCR; TCRdb's copy has only in-frame clones and leaves some out. This sample yields hundreds of thousands of clones, of which about 80% are seen a single time; approximately 9.1% belongs to the top ten. The sequenced sample consisted of peripheral blood. Receptor source: a man older than 75 with acute or convalescent COVID-19. Each CDR3 is given with its conserved first and last residue. Each record gives: clone size, V gene, D gene, J gene, CDR3 protein, CDR3 DNA. The D gene is left open where the match is weak. Only some rows state a clone size, as once, few, many or a class for expanded clones.

once,TRBV21-1,NA,TRBJ1-5,CASLPDQPQHF,TGTGCCAGCCTTCCCGATCAGCCCCAGCATTTT
NA,TRBV11-3,NA,TRBJ2-1,CASSLDGQAPQFF,TGTGCCAGCAGCTTAGATGGGCAGGCGCCGCAGTTCTTC
NA,TRBV27,TRBD2,TRBJ2-2,CAISKGRAGTGELFF,TGTGCCATTTCTAAGGGGAGGGCGGGCACCGGGGAGCTGTTTTTT
few,TRBV6-2/TRBV6-3,NA,TRBJ2-4,CASSYSKVFWEVKNIQYF,TGTGCCAGCAGTTACTCGAAGGTTTTTTGGGAGGTCAAAAACATTCAGTACTTC
NA,TRBV6-5,NA,TRBJ2-7,CASYRGGGADYEQYF,TGTGCCAGCTACCGTGGGGGCGGCGCGGACTACGAGCAGTACTTC
NA,TRBV9,TRBD1,TRBJ1-5,CASSPGTAHQPQHF,TGTGCCAGCAGCCCCGGGACAGCACATCAGCCCCAGCATTTT
NA,TRBV10-3,NA,TRBJ1-1,CAISAEAAATEAFF,TGTGCCATCAGCGCCGAAGCAGCGGCCACTGAAGCTTTCTTT
NA,TRBV3-1/TRBV3-2,TRBD1,TRBJ1-1,CASSQAGTGAEAFF,TGTGCCAGCAGCCAAGCCGGGACAGGGGCTGAAGCTTTCTTT
NA,TRBV2,NA,TRBJ1-1,CASSPEGILTEAFF,TGTGCCAGCAGTCCGGAGGGGATTCTCACTGAAGCTTTCTTT
NA,TRBV10-2,TRBD1,TRBJ1-1,CASRDRATNTEAFF,TGCGCCAGCAGGGACAGGGCCACGAACACTGAAGCTTTCTTT
few,TRBV7-2,NA,TRBJ1-4,CASTLRATNEKLFF,TGTGCCAGCACCCTCCGGGCAACTAATGAAAAACTGTTTTTT